The 18 T cell receptor beta chains reported below all come from one sample, sequenced in a study of cytomegalovirus exposure and HLA in healthy donors (dated by TCRdb to between 2016 and 2019). The protocol used for the library was the immunoSEQ multiplex PCR assay. The multiplex PCR relied on a mix of 60 forward primers for TCR Vbeta segments and 13 reverse primers for TCR Jbeta segments. The immuneACCESS repertoire file appears here via TCRdb, limited to in-frame rearrangements. These files lack a portion of the clones; in checked studies, under half of the deficit traces to unresolved V genes, and the cause of the others is not known. This sample has about 150,000 clones in its table, and about 80% of those were observed once. Approximately 4% of the sample is taken by the ten largest. The sample comprised PBMCs. These TCRs come from a middle-aged woman in good health and CMV-seronegative.

The chain is built from TRBV18 and TRBJ2-7, with 13 bases that match TRBD2. Per the germline V gene, CDR1 is KGHSH and CDR2 is LQKENI. CDR3 length equals 14 residues. The V segment lost 4 bases and the J segment 5 bases; nucleotides outside the gene matches: 2. CDR3 region: CASSLGLAGDEQYF. The DNA for the CDR3 is TGTGCCAGCTCACTCGGACTAGCGGGGGACGAGCAGTACTTC.

V and J are TRBV6-5 and TRBJ2-1; 7 nucleotides align to TRBD2. Germline loops: CDR1 MNHEY, CDR2 SVGAGI. Trimming took 4 bases from V and 7 from J; bases not matched to a gene: 7. CDR3 length: 14 amino acids. The CDR3 DNA reads TGTGCCAGCAGTTTCCGGACTAGAAGGAATGAGCAGTTCTTC. It codes for CASSFRTRRNEQFF.

This chain uses TRBV5-1 with TRBJ1-1, with TRBD1 matching over 7 bases. J was trimmed by 8 bases and V by 4 bases; bases with no gene match: 14. CDR3 length equals 15 residues. From germline, CDR1 is SGHRS and CDR2 YFSETQ. The CDR3 DNA reads TGCGCCAGCAGCCCGGAGGGGGCCAGTAGGGCCGAAGCTTTCTTT. Its protein is CASSPEGASRAEAFF.

This chain joins TRBV11-3 and TRBJ2-7, with 10 nucleotides matching TRBD2. Trimming took 0 bases from V and 3 from J; bases not matched to a gene: 8. The germline gives CDR1 SGHNT, CDR2 YENEEA. The CDR3 is 17 residues long. The CDR3 sequence is CASSLDYGTSAYYEQYF. CDR3 bases: TGTGCCAGCAGCTTAGATTATGGGACTAGCGCCTACTACGAGCAGTACTTC.

This rearrangement joins TRBV5-1 to TRBJ1-1; 10 bases line up with TRBD1. V gave up 4 bases and J gave up 0 bases; unmatched junction bases: 0. This CDR3 is built from 14 residues. Germline CDR1 reads SGHRS; CDR2 reads YFSETQ. CDR3 amino acids: CASSGTGVNTEAFF. The CDR3 nucleotides are TGCGCCAGCAGCGGGACAGGGGTGAACACTGAAGCTTTCTTT.

This rearrangement joins TRBV10-3 to TRBJ2-1; 12 bases fit TRBD2. The length of the CDR3 is 15 residues. Trimming at V came to 0 bases and at J to 9 bases, leaving 3 bases not matched to a gene. Germline assignment: CDR1 ENHRY and CDR2 SYGVKD. Here the CDR3 DNA reads TGTGCCATCAGTGAGTCGACTAGCGGGAGTACTGAGCAGTTCTTC. Protein sequence: CAISESTSGSTEQFF.

This clone appeared a few times. The chain is built from TRBV28 and TRBJ1-3; weak D call: TRBD1 (6 bases). The CDR3 spans 14 residues. V was pared by 9 bases and J by 3 bases, with 15 bases between. Germline lookup yields CDR1 MDHEN and CDR2 SYDVKM. In DNA form, the CDR3 reads TGTGCCAGGATACAGGGCCCCCTTGGAAACACCATATATTTT. This translates into CARIQGPLGNTIYF.

The chain uses TRBV2 and TRBJ2-3, with a weak D call TRBD1 (6 bases). The V gene lost 5 bases and the J gene lost 3 bases, with 9 bases spanning the gap. This CDR3 comprises 13 residues. Germline-derived CDR1 and CDR2 are SNHLY and FYNNEI. The CDR3 DNA reads as TGTGCCAGCAGTTCGGACAGTACAGATACGCAGTATTTT. Translated: CASSSDSTDTQYF.

The chain recombines TRBV7-9 with TRBJ1-1, with TRBD1 as a possible D gene (5 bases). V lost 2 bases and J 4 bases, leaving 8 bases between the germline ends. The CDR3 loop spans 13 amino acids. Germline V CDR1 and CDR2: SEHNR, FQNEAQ (reference sequence). In DNA form, the CDR3 reads TGTGCCAGCAGCTTATTGGGGGGCACTGAAGCTTTCTTT. It codes for CASSLLGGTEAFF.

This chain joins TRBV18 and TRBJ2-1; TRBD1 aligns across 8 bases. The germline V gene has CDR1 KGHSH and CDR2 LQKENI. The J segment lost 4 bases and the V segment lost 0 bases, leaving 2 bases of the junction unmatched. This CDR3 region has 15 residues. CDR3 DNA: TGTGCCAGCTCACCACCGGGACAGGAATACAATGAGCAGTTCTTC. It encodes CASSPPGQEYNEQFF. The full variable domain, with the rest looked up from reference TRBV18 and TRBJ2-1, is NAGVMQNPRHLVRRRGQEARLRCSPMKGHSHVYWYRQLPEEGLKFMVYLQKENIIDESGMPKERFSAEFPKEGPSILRIQQVVRGDSAAYFCASSPPGQEYNEQFFGPGTRLTVL.

The chain recombines TRBV5-6 with TRBJ1-2; D is unclear. In germline, CDR1 is SGHDT, CDR2 YYEEEE. Trimming took 0 bases from V and 0 from J, leaving 6 bases between them. This CDR3 has 14 amino acids. CDR3 in amino acids: CASSLVGANYGYTF. CDR3 nucleotides: TGTGCCAGCAGCTTGGTTGGAGCTAACTATGGCTACACCTTC.

This chain joins TRBV4-1 and TRBJ2-5; possible D gene TRBD2, 7 bases. V shed 1 base and J shed 4 bases, with 16 bases lying between them. The CDR3 covers 16 residues. Germline V gene sequence: CDR1 MGHRA, CDR2 YSYEKL. The CDR3, as DNA: TGCGCCAGCAGCCAAGGGGGGGGGCGGGGAGGAGAGACCCAGTACTTC. Its translation: CASSQGGGRGGETQYF.

V and J are TRBV5-1 and TRBJ2-3; 13 bases align to TRBD2. Germline V CDR1 and CDR2: SGHRS, YFSETQ. After removal of 4 bases from V and 6 bases from J, the junction contained 8 bases not matched to a gene. This CDR3 is built from 16 residues. The CDR3 region is CASSLRLAGGVDTQYF. The CDR3 DNA follows: TGCGCCAGCAGCCTTCGACTAGCGGGGGGAGTGGATACGCAGTATTTT.

This clone was recorded once. This chain links TRBV10-3 with TRBJ2-5; no firm D call. Germline CDR1 is ENHRY and CDR2 is SYGVKD. Trimming removed 0 bases from V and 8 bases from J, with 10 bases in between. There are 13 residues in the CDR3. The CDR3: CAISESTPGTQYF. CDR3 nucleotide sequence: TGTGCCATCAGTGAGTCCACTCCAGGAACCCAGTACTTC.

This clone was seen a few times. Here the CDR3 DNA reads TGTGCCATCTTCGGACAGGGGGCGAATGGCTACACCTTC. Its translation: CAIFGQGANGYTF. This rearrangement joins TRBV10-3 to TRBJ1-2; 11 bases align to TRBD1. Germline-derived CDR1 and CDR2 are ENHRY and SYGVKD. The V segment lost 8 bases and the J segment 6 bases; nucleotides outside the gene matches: 5. This CDR3 has 13 amino acids.

The chain recombines TRBV9 with TRBJ2-5, with 8 bases lining up with TRBD2. The CDR3 runs to 14 residues. Germline loops: CDR1 SGDLS, CDR2 YYNGEE. The V segment lost 4 bases and the J segment 1 base; nucleotides outside the gene matches: 3. The CDR3 DNA follows: TGTGCCAGCAGCTCCGGGGGGGGCCAAGAGACCCAGTACTTC. This gives the protein CASSSGGGQETQYF.

The chain uses TRBV2 and TRBJ1-1; the D is unclear. The CDR3 totals 13 residues. The germline V gene encodes CDR1 SNHLY and CDR2 FYNNEI. V lost 6 bases and J 0 bases, leaving 8 bases between the germline ends. Here the CDR3 DNA reads TGTGCCAGCAGACTGGAGATGAACACTGAAGCTTTCTTT. Amino acid sequence: CASRLEMNTEAFF.

The chain carries TRBV5-4 and TRBJ2-2; TRBD2 aligns across 7 bases. This CDR3 has 14 residues. Germline V gives CDR1 SGHNT, CDR2 YYREEE (reference sequence). The J segment lost 0 bases and the V segment lost 9 bases, leaving 5 bases of the junction unmatched. The CDR3 DNA reads TGTGCCATCCCAGCGGGATCGAACACCGGGGAGCTGTTTTTT. It is translated as CAIPAGSNTGELFF.